One T cell receptor beta chain is described in this entry. Its antigen is undetermined. These data belong to a study of T cell responses to AZD1222 COVID-19 vaccine. General study findings and limits: Baseline seropositivity occurred in only a handful of AZD1222 recipients. Donors skewed white British and female; clonal diversity was possibly underestimated. Spike-spanning, vaccine-associated CD4 TCRs were dominant at 160-218 and 743-854. Increases in Spike-specific TCR breadth and depth were seen after two AZD1222 doses.

CDR1 SNHLY and CDR2 FYNNEI come from the germline V gene. There are 13 residues in the CDR3. V was pared by 7 bases and J by 0 bases, with 3 bases of the junction left unmatched. Method: immunoSEQ multiplex PCR; TCRdb's copy keeps in-frame clones and lacks some. The sample consists of 150,000 to 200,000 clones, 88% of them appearing once. This TCR was sampled from an adult who received the AZD1222 COVID-19 vaccine. Sequenced material: peripheral blood, taken 28 days after the second AZD1222 dose. The V call is TRBV2, the J call TRBJ2-7, with 7 bases matching TRBD1. The CDR3 nucleotides are TGTGCCAGCAACTGGGACAGCTCCTACGAGCAGTACTTC. Protein sequence: CASNWDSSYEQYF. Drawing the rest from reference TRBV2 and TRBJ2-7, the complete variable domain is EPEVTQTPSHQVTQMGQEVILRCVPISNHLYFYWYRQILGQKVEFLVSFYNNEISEKSEIFDDQFSVERPDGSNFTLKIRSTKLEDSAMYFCASNWDSSYEQYFGPGTRLTVT.